Reported below is one T cell receptor (beta chain). Its target is unknown. The libraries were made with immunoSEQ v3. Generated by immunoSEQ multiplex PCR, the TCRdb table keeps only in-frame clones and is missing some. The repertoire consists of under 100,000 clones, with about three fifths occurring once and the leading ten covering approximately 11%. This sample was included in a study of TIL therapy for anti-PD-1-resistant metastatic lung cancer. Time point in this sample: pre-treatment sample, taken before nivolumab and TIL therapy. The tumor samples were excised metastases, mostly pleural nodules or supraclavicular lymph nodes. Progressing patients received lymphodepletion, expanded TIL infusion and IL-2. Stage 4 NSCLC adults joined between October 2017 and 2020. This CDR3 has 18 amino acids. V shed 0 bases, J shed 4 bases, and the junction held 13 bases outside the gene matches. Germline V CDR1 and CDR2: MGHRA, YSYEKL.

Points from the study as a whole: Many TIL product clones were absent from baseline tumor, suggesting clonal contraction.

This specimen was tumor tissue, taken at baseline. The V call is TRBV4-1, the J call TRBJ1-2; TRBD1 agrees at 8 bases. This TCR was sampled from a person aged 25 to 80 with non-small cell lung cancer. The DNA of the CDR3 is TGCGCCAGCAGCCAAGATAGACAGCTGACAGGGGCGAGCTATGGCTACACCTTC. Translation: CASSQDRQLTGASYGYTF.